This TCR beta chain emerged from a study of T-cell memory formation after mild COVID-19. The wider study: Each donor largely had its own TCR clusters.

TCRdb re-called the 5' RACE reads with MiXCR, one entry per CDR3 protein. This sample has roughly 120,000 distinct CDR3 sequences, with approximately 22% found just once. Points from the study as a whole: Several responding clones turned up in pre-infection memory, indicating that cross-reactive memory may have taken part.

This clonotype has just a few counts. Its antigen remains unknown. The clonotype originates from a man aged 18 to 29 who had mild COVID-19 (a few samples of this study predate the infection). Cell type and time point are not known. Sequencing was carried out using PBMCs or a T cell subset sorted from them (not recorded which).

CDR3 coding DNA: TGTGCCAGCACCAAAGCTGTCAGGACAGGGGGGTCGGCTGAAGCTTTCTTT. Residues: CASTKAVRTGGSAEAFF. This sequence joins TRBV7-2 and TRBJ1-1, with 10 bases lining up with TRBD1. Germline lookup yields CDR1 SGHTA and CDR2 FQGNSA. The CDR3 is made up of 17 amino acids. J gave up 6 bases and V 7 bases, and 17 bases lay outside the gene matches.